These 12 T cell receptor beta chains were sequenced from one sample in a study of T cells after yellow fever vaccination. TCRdb processed the 5' RACE reads anew with MiXCR; each CDR3 protein has one entry. The sample lists 300,000 to 400,000 distinct CDR3 sequences, 6% to 8% occurring once. Source: PBMCs, taken 5 days after the yellow fever booster vaccination. The receptors were gathered from a man under 40 who received the YFV17D yellow fever vaccine.

This clonotype came up a few times. V gene TRBV6-1 combines with J gene TRBJ2-1; 8 positions agree with TRBD2. Germline assignment: CDR1 MNHNS and CDR2 SASEGT. V lost 8 bases to trimming and J lost 0 bases; unmatched junction nucleotides: 6. The CDR3 is 15 residues long. Written as DNA, the CDR3 is TGTGCCAGCGGTCCAGCGGGAGCCTCCTACAATGAGCAGTTCTTC. Translated: CASGPAGASYNEQFF.

The chain links TRBV5-4 to TRBJ2-5; D is perhaps TRBD2 (5 bases). Per germline, CDR1 SGHNT and CDR2 YYREEE (reference sequence). The CDR3 is 15 residues long. V lost 3 bases, J lost 0 bases, and 12 bases lay in between. CDR3 nucleotide sequence: TGTGCCAGCAGCTCTCCGGACTGGTACCAAGAGACCCAGTACTTC. Protein: CASSSPDWYQETQYF.

The chain uses TRBV6-2 or TRBV6-3 and TRBJ2-2, with 9 bases matching TRBD1. The CDR3 has 17 amino acids. Trimming removed 2 bases from V and 3 bases from J; junction bases left unmatched: 7. Germline values: CDR1 MNHEY, CDR2 SVGEGT. The DNA for the CDR3 is TGTGCCAGCAGTTACGAGTGGAGGACAGGGGACACCGGGGAGCTGTTTTTT. It encodes CASSYEWRTGDTGELFF.

Ten or more counts support this clonotype. This chain connects TRBV27 to TRBJ1-2; 7 bases are shared with TRBD1. The CDR3 has 13 residues. V was pared by 5 bases and J by 6 bases, with 6 bases of the junction left unmatched. Germline CDR1 is MNHEY and CDR2 is SMNVEV (reference sequence). The CDR3 region is CASSHTGADGYTF. The CDR3 nucleotides read TGTGCCAGCAGTCATACAGGGGCGGATGGCTACACCTTC.

This chain joins TRBV29-1 and TRBJ2-7, with D perhaps TRBD1 or TRBD2 (6 bases each). Germline V gene lookup returns CDR1 SQVTM and CDR2 ANQGSEA. V was clipped by 4 bases and J by 2 bases, with 15 bases between them. The CDR3 loop spans 14 amino acids. CDR3 region: CSVVRDTSTYEQYF. As DNA, the CDR3 is TGCAGCGTTGTGCGGGACACTTCGACCTACGAGCAGTACTTC.

This clonotype was detected ten times or more. The chain combines TRBV7-9 with TRBJ2-7; tentative D call: TRBD1 (5 bases). The CDR3 spans 15 residues. The germline CDR1 and CDR2 sequences are SEHNR and FQNEAQ (reference sequence). Trimming cost V 3 bases and J 5 bases, with 17 bases left between them. CDR3 in amino acids: CASSLIRTPLDEQYF. Written as DNA, the CDR3 is TGTGCCAGCAGCTTGATCAGGACACCCTTGGACGAGCAGTACTTC.

This chain joins TRBV7-9 and TRBJ2-6; no clear D gene. The CDR3 has 15 amino acids. Germline V gives CDR1 SEHNR, CDR2 FQNEAQ (reference sequence). Trimming pared 3 bases from V and 1 base from J, leaving 7 bases between. This chain's CDR3 is CASSLRRSGANVLTF. The CDR3 bases are TGTGCCAGCAGCTTGCGTAGGTCTGGGGCCAACGTCCTGACTTTC.

This chain links TRBV6-2 or TRBV6-3 with TRBJ2-7; 14 positions match TRBD2. The length of the CDR3 is 18 residues. V gave up 2 bases and J gave up 5 bases; unmatched junction bases: 11. Looked up from germline, CDR1 is MNHEY and CDR2 is SVGEGT. The CDR3 DNA reads as TGTGCCAGCAGTTACAGTTCAACGGGACTAGCGGGAGTGGACGAGCAGTACTTC. Translated, it gives CASSYSSTGLAGVDEQYF.

This clonotype has at least ten counts. This chain connects TRBV11-2 to TRBJ2-5; the match to TRBD1 covers 9 bases. Germline V gives CDR1 SGHAT, CDR2 FQNNGV. CDR3 length: 15 amino acids. V dropped 6 bases and J dropped 5; count of bases not matched to a gene: 10. The CDR3 here is CASSRTRTGAETQYF. The DNA for the CDR3 is TGTGCCAGCAGTCGGACCCGGACAGGGGCCGAGACCCAGTACTTC.

V usage is TRBV5-1 and J usage is TRBJ2-2; D is unresolved. The V end lost 1 base, the J end lost 0 bases, and 10 bases lay between the germline ends. Germline-derived CDR1 and CDR2 are SGHRS and YFSETQ. The CDR3 consists of 16 residues. Here the CDR3 DNA reads TGCGCCAGCAGCTTGTACGCACAAGCGAACACCGGGGAGCTGTTTTTT. It is translated as CASSLYAQANTGELFF.

The CDR3 DNA follows: TGTGCCAGTACCCGGGACAGCAATCAGCCCCAGCATTTT. As protein: CASTRDSNQPQHF. This chain uses TRBV19 with TRBJ1-5, with D possibly TRBD1 on 5 matching bases. Trimming left V 7 bases short and J 1 base short, with 8 bases between. CDR3 length: 13 residues. Germline CDR1 reads LNHDA; CDR2 reads SQIVND (reference sequence).

This clonotype was seen many times. J is TRBJ2-7 and V is TRBV6-2 or TRBV6-3; perhaps TRBD2 as D (5 bases). Germline V gives CDR1 MNHEY, CDR2 SVGEGT. The CDR3 contains 11 residues. Trimming left V 5 bases short and J 7 bases short, with 9 bases between. CDR3 loop: CASSAPGEQYF. The CDR3 coding sequence is TGTGCCAGCAGTGCTCCGGGGGAGCAGTACTTC.